These T cell receptor beta chains were read from a single sample in a study of blood T cells in healthy people across ages. Via MiXCR, TCRdb re-called the 5' RACE reads, giving one row per CDR3 protein. The sample consists of more than 700,000 distinct CDR3 sequences, about 53% of them appearing once. Sequencing was performed on blood. The origin of the receptors is a man older than 75 in good health. Both conserved end residues are part of each CDR3.

CDR3: CSARDPGSYGYTF
V: TRBV20-1
J: TRBJ1-2

CDR3: CASSLVLGGNGEQYF
V: TRBV7-2
J: TRBJ2-5

CDR3: CSARGEGPYEQYF
V: TRBV20-1
J: TRBJ2-7

CDR3: CAISSEVPETQFF
V: TRBV10-3
J: TRBJ2-1

CDR3: CSVGEGGGRYEQYF
V: TRBV29-1
J: TRBJ2-7

CDR3: CASSPTGWETDTQYF
V: TRBV7-3
J: TRBJ2-3

CDR3: CSASLGSGRGNIQYF
V: TRBV20-1
J: TRBJ2-4

CDR3: CASSYHSGANVLTF
V: TRBV6-2/TRBV6-3
J: TRBJ2-6

CDR3: CASSGDRGALGQPQHF
V: TRBV6-1
J: TRBJ1-5

CDR3: CSARSAGSYTDTQYF
V: TRBV20-1
J: TRBJ2-3

CDR3: CASRRPDIRDGYTF
V: TRBV28
J: TRBJ1-2

CDR3: CASINGVMGTSGGGEQFF
V: TRBV6-2/TRBV6-3
J: TRBJ2-1

CDR3: CASSQVGAGWSNEQFF
V: TRBV3-1
J: TRBJ2-1

CDR3: CASSLSGTPFFMRYTF
V: TRBV11-2
J: TRBJ1-2

CDR3: CASKPPLVETQYF
V: TRBV28
J: -

CDR3: CASGTSGYEQYF
V: TRBV6-5
J: TRBJ2-7

CDR3: CSARSGWGTQYF
V: TRBV20-1
J: TRBJ2-3

CDR3: CASSIQTQETQYF
V: TRBV5-1
J: TRBJ2-5

CDR3: CSARDSWAYRGYGYTF
V: TRBV20-1
J: TRBJ1-2

CDR3: CAVGTGVFQYF
V: TRBV10-3
J: TRBJ2-5

CDR3: CASRIDRVNEQFF
V: TRBV6-2/TRBV6-3
J: TRBJ2-1

CDR3: CSAILDRVNEQFF
V: TRBV20-1
J: TRBJ2-1

CDR3: CASSEWGLGSYEQYF
V: TRBV2
J: TRBJ2-7

CDR3: CATSDRLAGGPAYNEQFF
V: TRBV24-1
J: TRBJ2-1

CDR3: CASSSPDREAGYTF
V: TRBV6-6
J: TRBJ1-2

CDR3: CASGVGASAGANVLTF
V: TRBV10-2
J: TRBJ2-6

CDR3: CASRTGGGEQFF
V: TRBV6-5
J: TRBJ2-1

CDR3: CASRKEGGNTEAFF
V: TRBV6-1
J: TRBJ1-1

CDR3: CSVEDPGTGNFRFF
V: TRBV29-1
J: TRBJ2-1

CDR3: CAISPLSSYNEQFF
V: TRBV10-3
J: TRBJ2-1

CDR3: CASSSMREQFF
V: TRBV12-3/TRBV12-4
J: TRBJ2-1

CDR3: CATSVRTHSYNERFF
V: TRBV24-1
J: TRBJ2-1

CDR3: CSAQLGTSGAYEQYF
V: TRBV20-1
J: -

CDR3: CASSVVDQETQYF
V: TRBV9
J: TRBJ2-5

CDR3: CASSHPGQPNYGYTF
V: TRBV4-2
J: TRBJ1-2

CDR3: CASSQQGYNEQYF
V: TRBV7-9
J: -

CDR3: CATSRSGTRVNEQFF
V: TRBV15
J: TRBJ2-1

CDR3: CAWSRLPSVLVKNIQYF
V: TRBV30
J: -

CDR3: CASRPPAGYEQYF
V: TRBV28
J: TRBJ2-7

CDR3: CASSQEVQWFYEQYF
V: TRBV4-2
J: TRBJ2-7

CDR3: CASTLLAGGLGEQFF
V: TRBV3-1
J: TRBJ2-1

CDR3: CASRILAVSYEQYF
V: TRBV2
J: TRBJ2-7

CDR3: CASSPERAGEQYF
V: TRBV3-1
J: TRBJ2-4

CDR3: CASSYSSGSGLEQYF
V: TRBV6-5
J: -

CDR3: CASRSLMTGPFYGYTF
V: TRBV3-1
J: TRBJ1-2

CDR3: CASSPSGRYWGEQFF
V: TRBV12-3/TRBV12-4
J: TRBJ2-1

CDR3: CASSPPGGGTEAFF
V: TRBV25-1
J: TRBJ1-1

CDR3: CASKQPQHF
V: TRBV2
J: TRBJ1-5

CDR3: CSARAGTGTYEQYF
V: TRBV20-1
J: -

CDR3: CATRDTGLYNEQFF
V: TRBV6-5
J: TRBJ2-1

CDR3: CASSLAGESWNEQFF
V: TRBV7-2
J: TRBJ2-1

CDR3: CASQGLSPYNSPLHF
V: TRBV10-3
J: TRBJ1-6

CDR3: CASSPTRADNEQFF
V: TRBV7-9
J: TRBJ2-1

CDR3: CASSHGLAGYEQYF
V: TRBV10-2
J: -

CDR3: CAISVGGEGCEQYF
V: TRBV10-3
J: TRBJ2-7

CDR3: CASSTGTVYEQYF
V: TRBV6-1
J: TRBJ2-7

CDR3: CSVLAATQYF
V: TRBV29-1
J: TRBJ2-3

CDR3: CSVVAGALRQFF
V: TRBV29-1
J: TRBJ2-1

CDR3: CASRQERGYYEQYF
V: TRBV2
J: -